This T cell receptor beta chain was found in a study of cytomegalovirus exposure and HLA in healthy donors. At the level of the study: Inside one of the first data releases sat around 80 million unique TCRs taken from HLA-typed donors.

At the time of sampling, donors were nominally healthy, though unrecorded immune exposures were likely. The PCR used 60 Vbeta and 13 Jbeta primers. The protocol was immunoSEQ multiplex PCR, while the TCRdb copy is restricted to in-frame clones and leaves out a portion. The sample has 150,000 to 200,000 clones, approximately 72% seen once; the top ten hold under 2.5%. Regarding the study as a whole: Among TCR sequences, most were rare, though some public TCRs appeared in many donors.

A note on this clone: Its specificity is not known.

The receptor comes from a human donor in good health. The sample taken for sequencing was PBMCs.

For the CDR3, the DNA is TGTGCCAGCAGTTATGGCCGAGACAGGGGAAGTGGTGGCTACACCTTC. Translated: CASSYGRDRGSGGYTF. The chain carries TRBV6-6 and TRBJ1-2; TRBD1 aligns across 8 bases. Germline lookup yields CDR1 MNHNY and CDR2 SVGAGI (reference sequence). V was clipped by 3 bases and J by 7 bases; unmatched bases: 13. The CDR3 sequence is 16 residues long.